These 27 T cell receptor beta chains originate from one sample sequenced in a study of T-cell reconstitution after alpha-beta-depleted transplantation in children. Unique molecular identifiers were built into the TCRbeta library. TCRdb reprocessed the PCR reads with MiXCR, giving one entry per CDR3 protein. The table includes about 360,000 distinct CDR3 sequences, about an eighth detected once. Here the sequenced sample was PBMCs, taken from the stem cell graft. All receptors come from a human donor who donated a stem cell graft to a child with Fanconi anemia.

This clonotype was found a few times. The rearrangement uses TRBV6-1 and TRBJ2-4; 7 bases are shared with TRBD1. Per the germline V gene, CDR1 is MNHNS and CDR2 is SASEGT. The CDR3 sequence is 13 residues long. The V and J ends lost 11 bases and 7 bases, in that order; junction bases with no gene match: 11. The CDR3 is CASRRTGVNIQYF. CDR3 DNA sequence: TGTGCCTCCCGAAGGACAGGCGTGAACATTCAGTACTTC.

This clonotype was seen a few times. The chain employs TRBV6-5 and TRBJ1-1; D remains unclear. CDR1 is MNHEY and CDR2 is SVGAGI in the germline V gene. The CDR3 sequence is 15 residues long. V lost 2 bases and J 5 bases, leaving 15 bases between the germline ends. CDR3 DNA: TGTGCCAGCAGTTACGACTCTGGCCTGGCGACTGAAGCTTTCTTT. It yields the protein CASSYDSGLATEAFF.

This clonotype was seen only a few times. V is TRBV20-1 and J is TRBJ1-1, with D perhaps TRBD1 (6 bases). Trimming cost V 0 bases and J 6 bases, with 23 bases left between them. This CDR3 comprises 17 residues. Germline CDR1 and CDR2: DFQATT and SNEGSKA (reference sequence). CDR3 amino acids: CSARDPGPQGRLSEAFF. The CDR3 DNA is TGCAGTGCTAGAGATCCGGGCCCCCAGGGGCGTTTGTCTGAAGCTTTCTTT.

This clonotype was detected many times. The genes are TRBV7-7 and TRBJ2-5, with D unresolved. The V end lost 5 bases, the J end lost 3 bases, and 13 bases lay between the germline ends. The CDR3 runs 14 residues. Germline V CDR1 and CDR2: SSHAT, FNYEAQ (reference sequence). CDR3 region: CASSRGGPEETQYF. In DNA, the CDR3 is TGTGCCAGCAGCCGTGGTGGCCCTGAAGAGACCCAGTACTTC.

This clonotype turned up a few times. The chain couples TRBV5-1 to TRBJ1-1; D gene unclear. V was clipped by 0 bases and J by 0 bases, with 9 bases between them. Per germline, CDR1 SGHRS and CDR2 YFSETQ. The CDR3 loop spans 15 amino acids. This CDR3 reads CASSLEWSLNTEAFF. Here the CDR3 DNA reads TGCGCCAGCAGCTTGGAATGGAGCTTGAACACTGAAGCTTTCTTT.

The chain employs TRBV12-3 or TRBV12-4 and TRBJ2-3, with 11 bases lining up with TRBD2. The CDR3 sequence is 15 residues long. J was trimmed by 0 bases and V by 6 bases; bases with no gene match: 2. CDR3 sequence: CASRTSGASTDTQYF. The CDR3 DNA is TGTGCCAGCAGGACTAGCGGGGCTAGCACAGATACGCAGTATTTT.

The V and J genes are TRBV27 and TRBJ2-7, with 7 bases matching TRBD1. J gave up 4 bases and V 4 bases, and 4 bases lay outside the gene matches. The length of the CDR3 is 13 residues. Germline V CDR1 and CDR2: MNHEY, SMNVEV (reference sequence). This chain's CDR3 is CASSWYRGYEQYF. CDR3 nucleotide sequence: TGTGCCAGCAGTTGGTACAGGGGATACGAGCAGTACTTC.

This chain uses TRBV2 with TRBJ2-4; D tentatively fits TRBD1 or TRBD2 (6 bases each). V shed 1 base and J shed 0 bases, with 13 bases lying between them. The CDR3 length is 17 residues. CDR1 is SNHLY, CDR2 FYNNEI, per germline. In DNA form, the CDR3 reads TGTGCCAGCAGTGAAGTGGACAGACTAGTAGCCAAAAACATTCAGTACTTC. This sequence encodes CASSEVDRLVAKNIQYF.

The CDR3 sequence is CASSQAVQRANTGELFF. The CDR3 nucleotides read TGCGCCAGCAGCCAAGCAGTCCAGCGGGCGAACACCGGGGAGCTGTTTTTT. The chain is built from TRBV4-3 and TRBJ2-2; tentative D call: TRBD2 (6 bases). V was cut by 1 base and J by 0 bases, with 12 bases left in between. The CDR3 runs 17 residues. CDR1 and CDR2 (germline): LGHNA, YSLEER.

This clonotype has just a few counts. The genes are TRBV5-1 and TRBJ1-2; D is possibly TRBD1 (5 bases). V gave up 4 bases and J gave up 6 bases, with 22 bases separating them. CDR1 is SGHRS and CDR2 is YFSETQ in the germline V gene. This CDR3 region has 16 residues. CDR3 nucleotide sequence: TGCGCCAGCAGCCCACAGACCGGGGCTCTATCCGATGGCTACACCTTC. The encoded protein is CASSPQTGALSDGYTF. Full variable domain (rest looked up from reference TRBV5-1 and TRBJ1-2): KAGVTQTPRYLIKTRGQQVTLSCSPISGHRSVSWYQQTPGQGLQFLFEYFSETQRNKGNFPGRFSGRQFSNSRSEMNVSTLELGDSALYLCASSPQTGALSDGYTFGSGTRLTVV.

This clonotype was counted only a few times. This chain uses TRBV12-3 or TRBV12-4 with TRBJ1-6; D is unresolved. Trimming cost V 1 base and J 9 bases, with 10 bases left between them. The CDR3 extends over 14 amino acids. CDR3 bases: TGTGCCAGCAGTTTAGGAGGGAATTCTTCACCCCTCCACTTT. It specifies CASSLGGNSSPLHF.

This rearrangement joins TRBV20-1 to TRBJ2-1, with D perhaps TRBD1 (6 bases). Germline V lookup: CDR1 DFQATT, CDR2 SNEGSKA (reference sequence). The V gene lost 6 bases and the J gene lost 12 bases, with 15 bases spanning the gap. CDR3 length equals 11 residues. CDR3 protein: CSAPTGPRQFF. CDR3 DNA: TGCAGTGCCCCAACAGGGCCACGGCAGTTCTTC.

The CDR3 spells CASSLAWTDTETQYF. The DNA for the CDR3 is TGTGCCAGCAGCTTAGCGTGGACAGATACAGAGACCCAGTACTTC. The chain couples TRBV7-2 to TRBJ2-5; D is perhaps TRBD1 (6 bases). Germline values: CDR1 SGHTA, CDR2 FQGNSA. Deletions cut 0 bases from V and 4 bases from J, with 12 bases between. The CDR3 sequence is 15 residues long.

This clonotype was found a few times. The V gene is TRBV19, the J gene TRBJ2-3, with 7 bases matching TRBD1. The CDR3 has 15 amino acids. Germline CDR1 LNHDA, CDR2 SQIVND (reference sequence). Losses at the gene ends were 5 bases for V and 4 bases for J; bases not matched to a gene: 9. The CDR3 DNA reads as TGTGCCAGTAGTGCCTATATACAGGGGCCAGATACGCAGTATTTT. It codes for CASSAYIQGPDTQYF. The complete variable domain, with remaining parts taken from reference TRBV19 and TRBJ2-3, reads DGGITQSPKYLFRKEGQNVTLSCEQNLNHDAMYWYRQDPGQGLRLIYYSQIVNDFQKGDIAEGYSVSREKKESFPLTVTSAQKNPTAFYLCASSAYIQGPDTQYFGPGTRLTVL.

This clonotype turned up a few times. The chain combines TRBV20-1 with TRBJ2-5; 9 bases are a match to TRBD1. Germline values: CDR1 DFQATT, CDR2 SNEGSKA (reference sequence). This CDR3 comprises 13 residues. V shed 6 bases and J 9 bases; nucleotides not matched to a gene: 11. CDR3 loop: CSATDRGLWAQYF. DNA for the CDR3: TGCAGTGCAACGGACAGGGGATTATGGGCCCAGTACTTC.

The chain couples TRBV4-3 to TRBJ2-1, with D possibly TRBD2 on 6 matching bases. Trimming removed 1 base from V and 2 bases from J, with 9 bases in between. Germline loops: CDR1 LGHNA, CDR2 YSLEER. The CDR3 totals 15 residues. The CDR3 loop reads CASSQVAGTYNEQFF. CDR3 nucleotides: TGCGCCAGCAGCCAAGTGGCGGGGACCTACAATGAGCAGTTCTTC.

This chain connects TRBV7-2 to TRBJ2-1; no clear D. Trimming removed 2 bases at V and 7 bases at J, with 6 bases between. The CDR3 loop spans 12 amino acids. Germline-derived CDR1 and CDR2 are SGHTA and FQGNSA. The DNA of the CDR3 is TGTGCCAGCAGCTTATCATGGAATGAGCAGTTCTTC. Translated: CASSLSWNEQFF.

Only a few counts were recorded for this clonotype. J is TRBJ1-2 and V is TRBV5-1; 7 positions agree with TRBD1. CDR1 and CDR2 (germline): SGHRS, YFSETQ. V lost 5 bases to trimming and J lost 6 bases; unmatched junction nucleotides: 13. The CDR3 has 15 amino acids. CDR3 sequence reads: CASSSRQGGEDGYTF. CDR3 in DNA: TGCGCCAGCAGTTCCCGACAGGGCGGAGAGGATGGCTACACCTTC.

V is TRBV15 and J is TRBJ2-1; 7 nucleotides align to TRBD1. Germline values: CDR1 LNHNV, CDR2 YYDKDF (reference sequence). V trimming: 4 bases; J trimming: 4 bases; junction bases outside the gene matches: 13. The CDR3 extends over 17 amino acids. For the CDR3, the DNA is TGTGCCACCAGCACCTCTAGGGGGCAGGGCCAATACAATGAGCAGTTCTTC. Translation: CATSTSRGQGQYNEQFF.

With regard to this clonotype: This could be a read error, since a much larger clone is one nucleotide away. The chain joins TRBV2 to TRBJ2-7; D is undetermined. This CDR3 is 12 amino acids long. Germline CDR1 SNHLY, CDR2 FYNNEI. Trimming pared 4 bases from V and 2 bases from J, leaving 6 bases between. CDR3 sequence (DNA): TGTGCCAGCAGTGTAGGGACCTACGAGCAGTACTTC. Protein: CASSVGTYEQYF.

As regards this clonotype: A single base separates this from a much larger clone, so it may be a read error. V is TRBV12-5 and J is TRBJ2-1; D may correspond to TRBD1 or TRBD2 (6 bases each). The CDR3 totals 17 residues. Germline CDR1 is LGHNT and CDR2 is FRNRAP. With 7 bases removed from V and 12 bases from J, the gap between germline ends came to 31 bases. The CDR3 DNA is TGTGCTAGTGTTTTCGAACGGGGAGACAGGAGGGTTAGTGGGCAGTTCTTC. This sequence encodes CASVFERGDRRVSGQFF.

This clonotype was counted between two and nine times. The chain is built from TRBV16 and TRBJ1-2; D perhaps matches TRBD1 (5 bases). The V end was cut by 1 base, the J end by 0 bases, with 12 bases between. The germline V gene has CDR1 KGHSY and CDR2 FQNENV. This CDR3 is built from 16 residues. This CDR3 reads CASSQFQRGANYGYTF. The CDR3 DNA is TGTGCCAGCAGCCAATTTCAGAGGGGAGCTAACTATGGCTACACCTTC.

The CDR3 DNA reads TGTGCCACCAGTTTGGGGTTCACCGGGGAGCTGTTTTTT. This gives the protein CATSLGFTGELFF. The J gene is TRBJ2-2, the V gene TRBV15; D is unclear. The V and J ends lost 6 bases and 4 bases respectively, with 9 bases between them. Germline values: CDR1 LNHNV, CDR2 YYDKDF (reference sequence). This CDR3 region has 13 residues.

This clonotype was found many times. The V gene is TRBV12-3 or TRBV12-4, the J gene TRBJ2-1; D unresolved. Trimming removed 3 bases from V and 3 bases from J, with 3 bases in between. The CDR3 totals 12 residues. The DNA for the CDR3 is TGTGCCAGCAGTTTTAACTACAATGAGCAGTTCTTC. Residues: CASSFNYNEQFF.

This clonotype came up a few times. The chain has TRBV29-1 and TRBJ2-7, with D maybe TRBD1 (7 bases). CDR3 size: 15 residues. Trimming removed 4 bases at V and 0 bases at J, with 16 bases between. Germline V CDR1 and CDR2: SQVTM, ANQGSEA. Written as DNA, the CDR3 is TGCAGCGTTGTCACAGGGGCGGGGAGCTCCTACGAGCAGTACTTC. Residues: CSVVTGAGSSYEQYF.

This clonotype occurred a few times. The chain combines TRBV5-1 with TRBJ1-1; TRBD1 aligns across 11 bases. V trimming: 4 bases; J trimming: 5 bases; junction bases outside the gene matches: 10. From germline, CDR1 is SGHRS and CDR2 YFSETQ. The CDR3 length is 16 residues. DNA of the CDR3: TGCGCCAGCAGCCCCCGGACAGGGGGCGTACGAACTGAAGCTTTCTTT. This encodes CASSPRTGGVRTEAFF.

In its sample, this clonotype was seen once. V and J are TRBV12-3 or TRBV12-4 and TRBJ1-1; 8 bases match TRBD1. The CDR3 consists of 13 residues. Trimming at V came to 6 bases and at J to 8 bases, leaving 8 bases not matched to a gene. CDR3 region: CASRSGTGQEAFF. DNA for the CDR3: TGTGCCAGCAGGTCCGGGACAGGCCAGGAAGCTTTCTTT.